This T cell receptor (beta chain) was observed in a study of T-cell memory formation after mild COVID-19 (dated by TCRdb to the early 2020s). With respect to the entire study: TCR sequence clusters from the two donors were largely donor specific. In two donors, T-cell clones that expanded and contracted after mild COVID-19 were followed by sequencing TCRalpha and TCRbeta repertoires longitudinally. Two young, previously healthy adult volunteers made up the cohort, one male and one female. Overall study results and their limits: Only a couple of mild cases were covered by the study, and larger cohorts that include severe cases with pre-infection samples were considered necessary. Contracting CD4+ clones were found mainly in CM and EM memory subsets, while CD8+ clones were enriched in EMRA. Some responding clones were detected in pre-infection memory, suggesting pre-existing cross-reactive memory T cells joined the SARS-CoV-2 response. Balanced CD4/CD8 phenotypes were observed for clones contracting from day 15 to 85, whereas a bias towards CD4+ was observed for a second wave of clones expanding from day 15 to 37. SARS-CoV-2 specificity was not confirmed for the second-wave clones peaking on day 37.

The sequencer was an Illumina NovaSeq 6000. TCRalpha and TCRbeta cDNA libraries were constructed by 5'RACE with constant-segment primers, with sample barcodes and unique molecular identifiers being introduced. RNA was extracted from every sample with Trizol reagent. Library amplification was performed in two PCR steps, and a second sample barcode and Illumina TruSeq adapters were introduced in the second step. The libraries were sequenced on an Illumina NovaSeq using 2 x 150 bp paired-end reads. The authors' pipeline ran thus. Reads were demultiplexed and collapsed into UMI-guided consensus sequences with migec v1.2.7. Using mixcr v2.1.11, the UMI consensuses were aligned to TRA and TRB V and J templates and assembled into clonotypes. A clonotype was counted as expanded or contracted only if both edgeR and NoisET called the change significant, with noise models trained on biological replicates. For edgeR calls, the thresholds were a false discovery rate-adjusted p below 0.01 and a log2 fold-change of 1. As an exploratory analysis of dynamics, max-normalized trajectories of the 1000 most abundant clonotypes were examined by PCA with hierarchical clustering. Separately sequenced CD4+ and CD8+ repertoires were used to assign the CD4 or CD8 phenotype of responding clones. TCRdb ran its own pipeline on the public reads, namely fastp trimming at Q25 and MiXCR clone calling, and kept in-frame beta chains. Each entry merges the rows of one CDR3 protein and shows their most common DNA and genes. The V and J calls and clone size are TCRdb's, not the authors'. Within this sample are fewer than 450,000 distinct CDR3 sequences, with 20% to 30% of them counted one time only. The ten top clones hold around 8.1% of the sample.

At least ten counts were recorded for this clonotype. The antigen it recognizes is unknown. Per-base qualities were not stored, and no clone one base away is much larger. Ficoll-Paque density gradient centrifugation was used to isolate PBMCs. Reading from cysteine to phenylalanine, the CDR3 counts 14 amino acids. Only the CDR3 part of the read is kept: 42 bases, read in frame from the first base. Germline trimming amounts to 7 bases on V and 1 base on J, with 7 as the count of junction bases outside the gene matches. Looking up the germline V gene (reference sequence) yields CDR1 SGHNT and CDR2 YYREEE.

The sequenced material came from PBMCs or a T cell subset sorted from them (not recorded which). The sequence came from an adult woman who had mild COVID-19 (a few samples of this study predate the infection). The sample titles of this study are shuffled in the database, so cell type and time point are left out; the donor was told from shared clones. Recombination connected TRBV5-4 to TRBJ2-7; TRBD1 aligns with 8 central bases. The CDR3 protein is CASQMDRASYEQYF. At the DNA level, the sequence is TGTGCCAGCCAGATGGACAGGGCTTCCTACGAGCAGTACTTC.